The next 26 T cell receptor beta chains were all read from a single sample in a study of cytomegalovirus exposure and HLA in healthy donors. PCR was performed using 60 Vbeta and 13 Jbeta primers. Clones were read by immunoSEQ multiplex PCR, and TCRdb kept only the in-frame ones, dropping some. The sample carries under 200,000 clones, approximately 80% recorded once. The sample was PBMCs. These receptor sequences come from a man between 45 and 60 years old in good health and CMV-seropositive.

J is TRBJ1-2 and V is TRBV11-2; 8 bases align to TRBD1. Germline CDR1 is SGHAT and CDR2 is FQNNGV. There are 15 residues in the CDR3. The junction had 7 bases not matched to a gene; V was cut back by 0 bases and J by 7 bases. The CDR3 loop reads CASSLEPGGWGGYTF. CDR3 in DNA: TGTGCCAGCAGCTTAGAGCCAGGGGGCTGGGGTGGCTACACCTTC.

V is TRBV19 and J is TRBJ2-2; D remains unclear. The CDR3 is 14 amino acids. Germline V gene lookup returns CDR1 LNHDA and CDR2 SQIVND (reference sequence). V lost 1 base, J lost 1 base, and 4 bases lay in between. The CDR3 DNA reads as TGTGCCAGTAGTATAGTCGGGAACACCGGGGAGCTGTTTTTT. Amino acids: CASSIVGNTGELFF.

The chain joins TRBV7-2 to TRBJ2-7, with D perhaps TRBD1 (6 bases). The CDR3 has 15 residues. Per germline, CDR1 SGHTA and CDR2 FQGNSA. V lost 5 bases to trimming and J lost 2 bases, with 16 bases between them. The CDR3 loop reads CASSISGATAYEQYF. The CDR3 bases are TGTGCCAGCAGCATCTCAGGGGCGACGGCCTACGAGCAGTACTTC.

The chain recombines TRBV11-3 with TRBJ1-3; maybe TRBD1 (5 bases). The CDR3 contains 16 residues. The V end lost 5 bases, the J end lost 0 bases, and 14 bases lay between the germline ends. Germline CDR1 reads SGHNT; CDR2 reads YENEEA. CDR3: CASSQSGGRSGNTIYF. CDR3 in DNA: TGTGCCAGCAGCCAGAGCGGGGGACGCTCTGGAAACACCATATATTTT.

V usage is TRBV19 and J usage is TRBJ1-1, with TRBD1 matching 8 bases. CDR1 is LNHDA and CDR2 is SQIVND in the germline V gene (reference sequence). Unmatched junction bases numbered 4, after V lost 4 bases and J lost 0 bases. The CDR3 contains 15 residues. The CDR3 protein is CASSRGQELNTEAFF. As DNA, the CDR3 is TGTGCCAGTAGTAGGGGACAGGAATTGAACACTGAAGCTTTCTTT. Full variable domain (rest looked up from reference TRBV19 and TRBJ1-1): DGGITQSPKYLFRKEGQNVTLSCEQNLNHDAMYWYRQDPGQGLRLIYYSQIVNDFQKGDIAEGYSVSREKKESFPLTVTSAQKNPTAFYLCASSRGQELNTEAFFGQGTRLTVV.

The chain joins TRBV4-3 to TRBJ2-2; the D gene is possibly TRBD2 (6 bases). The CDR3 spans 16 residues. Deletions cut 4 bases from V and 2 bases from J, with 14 bases between. Per germline, CDR1 LGHNA and CDR2 YSLEER. CDR3 protein: CASSLAVGGNTGELFF. For the CDR3, the DNA is TGCGCCAGCAGCCTAGCGGTCGGGGGAAACACCGGGGAGCTGTTTTTT.

This clone appeared once. The chain employs TRBV9 and TRBJ2-1; tentatively, D is TRBD2 (6 bases). The CDR3 extends over 13 amino acids. Germline V gene data show CDR1 as SGDLS and CDR2 as YYNGEE. V was pared by 0 bases and J by 9 bases, with 10 bases between. The CDR3 DNA follows: TGTGCCAGCAGCGTAGTAGACGGGGGTGAGCAGTTCTTC. Residues: CASSVVDGGEQFF.

This rearrangement joins TRBV7-9 to TRBJ2-5; 7 bases line up with TRBD1. The DNA end favors TRBJ2-7, so the J call may be wrong. The length of the CDR3 is 14 residues. CDR1 SEHNR and CDR2 FQNEAQ come from the germline V gene (reference sequence). The CDR3 DNA follows: TGTGCCAGCAGCCCAGGGGGAGCGACCTACGAGCAGTACTTC. Its protein product is CASSPGGATYEQYF.

This chain connects TRBV4-1 to TRBJ2-3; 7 nucleotides agree with TRBD1. CDR3 length equals 13 residues. V lost 6 bases, J lost 5 bases, and 5 bases stayed unmatched. Looked up from germline, CDR1 is MGHRA and CDR2 is YSYEKL. The CDR3 DNA reads TGCGCCAGCAGACACGACAGGGAAGATACGCAGTATTTT. It translates to CASRHDREDTQYF.

V usage is TRBV10-3 and J usage is TRBJ1-2; 11 bases are a match to TRBD1. V lost 10 bases to trimming and J lost 3 bases; unmatched junction nucleotides: 7. There are 14 residues in the CDR3. The germline CDR1 and CDR2 sequences are ENHRY and SYGVKD. The CDR3 region is CANSDRGLDYGYTF. In nucleotides, the CDR3 is TGTGCCAATTCGGACAGGGGGCTGGACTATGGCTACACCTTC.

The rearrangement joins TRBV9 to TRBJ2-1; 13 positions match TRBD2. The ends lost 0 bases at V and 8 bases at J; junction bases unmatched: 2. This CDR3 comprises 15 residues. Per germline, CDR1 SGDLS and CDR2 YYNGEE. CDR3: CASSVVLAGGDEQFF. The CDR3 DNA reads TGTGCCAGCAGCGTAGTACTAGCGGGGGGGGATGAGCAGTTCTTC.

This clone has just one count. The chain joins TRBV9 to TRBJ1-2; unclear D gene. V was cut by 3 bases and J by 7 bases, with 16 bases left in between. The germline V gene encodes CDR1 SGDLS and CDR2 YYNGEE. The CDR3 runs 14 residues. CDR3 amino acids: CASSEPPSGGGYTF. CDR3 bases: TGTGCCAGCAGCGAACCCCCGTCAGGAGGTGGCTACACCTTC.

This rearrangement joins TRBV4-3 to TRBJ2-7; TRBD1 matches 7 bases. This CDR3 contains 15 residues. J gave up 4 bases and V 0 bases, and 6 bases lay outside the gene matches. CDR1 and CDR2 (germline): LGHNA, YSLEER. In nucleotides, the CDR3 is TGCGCCAGCAGCCAAGATCGGGACAGCATATACGAGCAGTACTTC. It translates to CASSQDRDSIYEQYF.

This clone showed up just a few times. This sequence joins TRBV2 and TRBJ2-5; TRBD2 matches 9 bases. Germline CDR1 reads SNHLY; CDR2 reads FYNNEI. The CDR3 runs 13 residues. V lost 10 bases to trimming and J lost 7 bases; unmatched junction nucleotides: 10. The CDR3 loop reads CAKERGVAGTQYF. CDR3 in DNA: TGTGCCAAAGAGCGGGGGGTCGCGGGGACCCAGTACTTC.

The CDR3 nucleotides read TGTGCCATCAGCGGACAGGGTCCCGGGGGGCCAGATACGCAGTATTTT. Its translation: CAISGQGPGGPDTQYF. V is TRBV10-3 and J is TRBJ2-3; a possible D gene is TRBD1 (8 bases). Germline values: CDR1 ENHRY, CDR2 SYGVKD. The CDR3 has 16 residues. V was cut by 6 bases and J by 4 bases, with 20 bases left in between.

The chain is built from TRBV9 and TRBJ1-1; tentatively, D is TRBD1 (5 bases). V dropped 1 base and J dropped 0 bases, with 13 bases sitting between them. The CDR3 consists of 16 residues. CDR1 and CDR2 from the germline V gene are SGDLS and YYNGEE. This chain's CDR3 is CASSVSGGNLNTEAFF. Written as DNA, the CDR3 is TGTGCCAGCAGCGTAAGCGGGGGGAACCTGAACACTGAAGCTTTCTTT.

As to this clone: The sample contains more than one DNA sequence encoding this CDR3. The gene calls are TRBV19 and TRBJ2-7; no firm D call. The CDR3 is made up of 13 amino acids. Trimming pared 5 bases from V and 4 bases from J, leaving 12 bases between. Per germline, CDR1 LNHDA and CDR2 SQIVND (reference sequence). The chain's CDR3 is CASSLLTGYEQYF. The CDR3 nucleotides read TGTGCCAGTAGTCTTTTGACGGGTTACGAGCAGTACTTC.

This clone was found a few times. V gene TRBV4-3 combines with J gene TRBJ2-7; a possible D gene is TRBD1 (6 bases). The CDR3 covers 15 residues. V was cut by 0 bases and J by 1 base, with 10 bases left in between. Germline lookup yields CDR1 LGHNA and CDR2 YSLEER. The CDR3 loop is CASSQDGGASYEQYF. DNA for the CDR3: TGCGCCAGCAGCCAAGATGGGGGCGCTTCCTACGAGCAGTACTTC.

This chain connects TRBV4-1 to TRBJ2-1; 8 bases agree with TRBD2. CDR3 size: 15 residues. CDR1 and CDR2 (germline): MGHRA, YSYEKL. V was clipped by 3 bases and J by 13 bases; unmatched bases: 14. CDR3 coding DNA: TGCGCCAGCAGCCAGGCCCTATTCACTAGCGGCATTCAGTTCTTC. This encodes CASSQALFTSGIQFF.

V usage is TRBV25-1 and J usage is TRBJ2-7; the D is unclear. Germline V gene lookup returns CDR1 MGHDK and CDR2 SYGVNS. The CDR3 consists of 12 residues. V lost 4 bases and J lost 5, with 9 bases in between. CDR3 amino acids: CASSVRVDEQYF. In DNA form, the CDR3 reads TGTGCCAGCAGTGTTCGGGTGGACGAGCAGTACTTC.

The V gene is TRBV4-1, the J gene TRBJ1-4; D is ambiguous. The CDR3 length is 11 residues. Looked up from germline, CDR1 is MGHRA and CDR2 is YSYEKL. V lost 4 bases to trimming and J lost 8 bases, with 5 bases between them. CDR3 amino acids: CASSLGEKLFF. The DNA of the CDR3 is TGCGCCAGCAGCCTCGGGGAAAAACTGTTTTTT.

This chain uses TRBV2 with TRBJ1-2; possible D gene TRBD1, 6 bases. CDR1 and CDR2 from the germline V gene are SNHLY and FYNNEI. The CDR3 is made up of 14 amino acids. V was pared by 4 bases and J by 8 bases, with 17 bases between. CDR3 region: CASSAWGGTIGYTF. The CDR3 bases are TGTGCCAGCAGTGCCTGGGGAGGGACAATAGGCTACACCTTC.

V and J are TRBV5-1 and TRBJ2-5; possible D gene TRBD1, 6 bases. The CDR3 runs to 14 residues. CDR1 and CDR2 from the germline V gene are SGHRS and YFSETQ. V was clipped by 4 bases and J by 2 bases, with 12 bases between them. Here the CDR3 DNA reads TGCGCCAGCAGCCTGGACAGTTCTCAAGAGACCCAGTACTTC. This gives the protein CASSLDSSQETQYF.

This chain links TRBV18 with TRBJ1-6; D unresolved. Germline CDR1 KGHSH, CDR2 LQKENI. The CDR3 has 16 residues. Between the trimmed V and J ends, which lost 0 bases and 0 bases, there was a span of 6 bases. CDR3 residues: CASSPPLSSYNSPLHF. The CDR3 DNA follows: TGTGCCAGCTCACCACCGCTAAGCTCCTATAATTCACCCCTCCACTTT.

The chain is built from TRBV28 and TRBJ1-2; D possibly corresponds to TRBD1 (5 bases). V lost 7 bases and J 1 base, leaving 10 bases between the germline ends. The germline V gene has CDR1 MDHEN and CDR2 SYDVKM. CDR3 length: 13 amino acids. The CDR3 protein is CASMRGYNYGYTF. CDR3 nucleotides: TGTGCCAGCATGCGGGGGTATAACTATGGCTACACCTTC.

This clone was observed a handful of times. The chain uses TRBV5-1 and TRBJ2-2; TRBD1 matches at 8 bases. The CDR3 runs to 16 residues. V dropped 0 bases and J dropped 3; count of bases not matched to a gene: 4. Germline V CDR1 and CDR2: SGHRS, YFSETQ. This CDR3 reads CASSLAGTGYTGELFF. CDR3 in DNA: TGCGCCAGCAGCTTGGCGGGGACAGGATACACCGGGGAGCTGTTTTTT. The full variable domain, completed using reference TRBV5-1 and TRBJ2-2, is KAGVTQTPRYLIKTRGQQVTLSCSPISGHRSVSWYQQTPGQGLQFLFEYFSETQRNKGNFPGRFSGRQFSNSRSEMNVSTLELGDSALYLCASSLAGTGYTGELFFGEGSRLTVL.